The T cell receptor (beta chain) under discussion was sequenced for a study of vaccination effects on CD4 cells after COVID-19. Study-level background: The two convalescent patients provided samples 16 days and one week before vaccination. With around 10 ug/ml peptides and about 9.2 IU/ml IL-2, around 2.1 million PBMC per well were cultured.

CDR1 and CDR2 from the germline V gene are MGHRA and YSYEKL. This CDR3 region has 14 residues. J was trimmed by 4 bases and V by 4 bases; bases with no gene match: 5. As for this clone: Its cognate antigen is unknown.

TCRdb's table, derived via immunoSEQ multiplex PCR, lists solely in-frame clones and lacks some. Of approximately 60,000 clones in the sample, about two thirds are singletons; the top ten hold under 25%. Once cultured for roughly ten days, the cells underwent separation to obtain CD4+ T cells. Half-medium replacement with IL-2 medium occurred on days 3 and 7. Study-level results: Only a few convalescent patients and no early post-infection timepoints featured in the study.

Sequencing was performed on CD4+ T cells from PBMCs cultured without peptide, taken before COVID-19 vaccination. The TCR originated in a human donor who had a prior SARS-CoV-2 infection. This sequence joins TRBV4-1 and TRBJ1-2; 8 bases fit TRBD1. CDR3 sequence reads: CASSPDRDGYGYTF. The CDR3 region has the DNA TGCGCCAGCAGCCCGGACAGGGACGGCTATGGCTACACCTTC.